The 10 T cell receptor beta chains listed next were all sequenced from one sample in a study of T cells in Graves' hyperthyroidism and ophthalmopathy (dated by TCRdb to the late 2010s). The protocol used for the library was multiplex PCR. This sample was sequenced with an Illumina HiSeq 2000. The TCR beta CDR3 regions were amplified from the RNA transcripts. The first round of RT-PCR for the TCR CDR3 was performed with the HTBI primer set and the Qiagen OneStep RT-PCR kit. The public reads were reprocessed in TCRdb via fastp at Q25 and MiXCR, keeping in-frame beta chains. Rows merge per CDR3 protein into single entries with the most common DNA and genes. Recorded for this sample are approximately 300,000 distinct CDR3 sequences; about 15% of them occurred a single time. The ten biggest clones cover around 61% of the sample. Sequenced sample: blood. The receptors originated from a woman aged 60-75 years with Graves' ophthalmopathy.

This clonotype was counted ten times or more. In DNA form, the CDR3 reads TGTGCCAGCAGTTTAAATGGGCACCCGAGGGAGCAGTACTTC. Residues: CASSLNGHPREQYF. The chain couples TRBV27 to TRBJ2-7; no firm D call. CDR3 size: 14 residues. The V and J ends lost 2 bases and 7 bases respectively, with 15 bases between them. Looked up from germline, CDR1 is MNHEY and CDR2 is SMNVEV (reference sequence).

This clonotype was picked up many times. The chain links TRBV6-1 to TRBJ2-5, with 12 bases matching TRBD1. V was clipped by 5 bases and J by 2 bases; unmatched bases: 15. The CDR3 is 19 amino acids. Germline loops: CDR1 MNHNS, CDR2 SASEGT. This CDR3 reads CASSSSPGTGGNWQETQYF. The DNA for the CDR3 is TGTGCCAGCAGTTCCTCACCCGGGACAGGGGGCAATTGGCAAGAGACCCAGTACTTC.

The chain couples TRBV6-5 to TRBJ1-5; D is undetermined. Between the trimmed V and J ends, which lost 0 bases and 3 bases, there was a span of 9 bases. Germline CDR1 and CDR2: MNHEY and SVGAGI. This CDR3 is 15 amino acids long. CDR3 DNA sequence: TGTGCCAGCAGTTACTCACGGCTGGACAATCAGCCCCAGCATTTT. Protein product: CASSYSRLDNQPQHF.

The sample holds many counts of this clonotype. The chain uses TRBV14 and TRBJ1-1; D gene uncertain. The germline V gene encodes CDR1 SGHDN and CDR2 FVKESK. This CDR3 is built from 16 residues. V lost 0 bases to trimming and J lost 1 base, with 12 bases between them. The CDR3 spells CASSQDLGYSNTEAFF. In DNA form, the CDR3 reads TGTGCCAGCAGCCAAGATCTAGGCTACTCGAACACTGAAGCTTTCTTT. Looking up the rest from reference TRBV14 and TRBJ1-1 gives the full variable domain: EAGVTQFPSHSVIEKGQTVTLRCDPISGHDNLYWYRRVMGKEIKFLLHFVKESKQDESGMPNNRFLAERTGGTYSTLKVQPAELEDSGVYFCASSQDLGYSNTEAFFGQGTRLTVV.

The CDR3 reads CASSPPGQGTGELFF. The CDR3 DNA follows: TGTGCCAGCAGCCCCCCGGGACAGGGAACCGGGGAGCTGTTTTTT. The J gene is TRBJ2-2, the V gene TRBV4-2, with 9 bases aligning to TRBD1. J was trimmed by 5 bases and V by 4 bases; bases with no gene match: 5. Germline CDR1 LGHNA, CDR2 YNFKEQ. The CDR3 is 15 residues long.

This clonotype was found many times. The rearrangement joins TRBV12-3 or TRBV12-4 to TRBJ2-1; TRBD2 matches at 13 bases. After removal of 6 bases from V and 8 bases from J, the junction contained 10 bases not matched to a gene. This CDR3 region has 16 residues. The CDR3, as DNA: TGTGCCAGCAGCCGACGGACTAGCGGGAGAGGCGATGAGCAGTTCTTC. This translates into CASSRRTSGRGDEQFF.

The CDR3 DNA is TGTGCCAGCAGCCATAGGACAGGGGCGTCTTCTGGGGCCAACGTCCTGACTTTC. It yields the protein CASSHRTGASSGANVLTF. J is TRBJ2-6 and V is TRBV28; 9 nucleotides agree with TRBD1. The V gene end was trimmed by 6 bases and the J gene end by 1 base; junction bases not matched to a gene: 10. Germline V gene lookup returns CDR1 MDHEN and CDR2 SYDVKM. The CDR3 consists of 18 residues. Variable domain in full (rest from reference TRBV28 and TRBJ2-6): DVKVTQSSRYLVKRTGEKVFLECVQDMDHENMFWYRQDPGLGLRLIYFSYDVKMKEKGDIPEGYSVSREKKERFSLILESASTNQTSMYLCASSHRTGASSGANVLTFGAGSRLTVL.

This clonotype was found once. The chain combines TRBV20-1 with TRBJ1-2, with 7 positions matching TRBD1. This CDR3 spans 13 amino acids. Germline-derived CDR1 and CDR2 are DFQATT and SNEGSKA (reference sequence). With 4 bases clipped from V and 3 bases from J, the junction kept 5 bases outside the gene matches. The CDR3 is CSAMGTDDYGYTF. The CDR3 region has the DNA TGCAGTGCTATGGGGACAGATGACTATGGCTACACCTTC.

This clonotype showed up many times. V usage is TRBV20-1 and J usage is TRBJ2-3, with 15 bases matching TRBD2. This CDR3 contains 14 residues. The V gene's germline CDR1 is DFQATT and CDR2 SNEGSKA (reference sequence). The V gene end was trimmed by 5 bases and the J gene end by 6 bases; junction bases not matched to a gene: 3. The CDR3: CSAWTSGRGDTQYF. Here the CDR3 DNA reads TGCAGTGCTTGGACTAGCGGGAGGGGGGATACGCAGTATTTT.

This clonotype was observed a few times. The chain recombines TRBV7-3 with TRBJ2-1; TRBD1 might be the D (6 bases). The CDR3 has 15 residues. Germline CDR1 is SGHTA and CDR2 is FQGTGA. V was clipped by 4 bases and J by 3 bases, with 13 bases between them. The CDR3 region is CASSSGAGDYNEQFF. As DNA, the CDR3 is TGTGCCAGCAGCTCCGGGGCAGGGGACTACAATGAGCAGTTCTTC.